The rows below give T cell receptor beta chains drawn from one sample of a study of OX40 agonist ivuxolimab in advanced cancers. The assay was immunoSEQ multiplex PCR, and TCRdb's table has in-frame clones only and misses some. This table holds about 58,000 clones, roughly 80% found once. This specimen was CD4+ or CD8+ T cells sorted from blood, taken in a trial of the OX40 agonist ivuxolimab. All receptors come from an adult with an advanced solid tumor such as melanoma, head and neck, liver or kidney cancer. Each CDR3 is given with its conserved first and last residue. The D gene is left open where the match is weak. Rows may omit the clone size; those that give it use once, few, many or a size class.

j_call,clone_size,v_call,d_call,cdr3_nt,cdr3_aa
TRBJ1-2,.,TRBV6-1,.,TGTGCCAGCCTACCGACAGTCGATGGCTACACCTTC,CASLPTVDGYTF
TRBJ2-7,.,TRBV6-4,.,TGTGCCAGCAGTTTGACCCCCGGGGGCTTCTTGGACCAGTACTTC,CASSLTPGGFLDQYF
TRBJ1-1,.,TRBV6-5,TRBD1,TGTGCCAGCAGTTACTCAGCAGGGGGCGGAGGGACTAAAGCTTTCTTT,CASSYSAGGGGTKAFF
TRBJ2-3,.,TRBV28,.,TGTGCCAGCAGTTTAGCTTCCGAGTCAGATACGCAGTATTTT,CASSLASESDTQYF
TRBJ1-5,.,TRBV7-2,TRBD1,TGTGCCAGCAGCGAGGGACAGGGGGTTGGTCAGCCCCAGCATTTT,CASSEGQGVGQPQHF
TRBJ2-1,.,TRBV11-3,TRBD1,TGTGCCAGCAGCTTACGATTCGAAGGGGGCCGGTTCTTC,CASSLRFEGGRFF
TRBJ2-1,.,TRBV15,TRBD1,TGTGCCACCAGCGAACAGGGGGCAGGGGGTGGTGAGCAGTTCTTC,CATSEQGAGGGEQFF
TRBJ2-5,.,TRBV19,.,TGTGCCAGTACGGCCACCCCACGGGAGACCCAGTACTTC,CASTATPRETQYF
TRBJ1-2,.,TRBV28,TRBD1,TGTGCCAGCAGCCAAGGGACAGGGAACTATGGCTACACCTTC,CASSQGTGNYGYTF
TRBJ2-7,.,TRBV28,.,TGTGCCAGCAGTTTGAGTAGACAAGTTTCCGCTTACGAGCAGTACTTC,CASSLSRQVSAYEQYF
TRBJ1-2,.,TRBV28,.,TGTGCCAGCAGAAACGGGAAGGGGGACGTCTATGGCTACACCTTC,CASRNGKGDVYGYTF
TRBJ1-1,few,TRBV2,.,TGTGCCAGCAGTGTGCGGGAGGACACTGAAGCTTTCTTT,CASSVREDTEAFF
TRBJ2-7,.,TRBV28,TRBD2,TGTGCCAGCAGTTTCGGGGGGGGGCGTGAGCAGTACTTC,CASSFGGGREQYF
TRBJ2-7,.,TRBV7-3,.,TGTGCCAGCAGCTCCCTAGGTGGTGTTTCCTACGAGCAGTACTTC,CASSSLGGVSYEQYF
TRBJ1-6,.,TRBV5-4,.,TGTGCCATACAAAGGGATGGAAATAATTCACCCCTCCACTTT,CAIQRDGNNSPLHF
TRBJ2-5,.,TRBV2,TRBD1,TGTGCCAGCGGGACAGATCAAGAGACCCAGTACTTC,CASGTDQETQYF
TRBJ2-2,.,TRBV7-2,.,TGTGCCAGCAGCTTAGTCAGGGCGGCCGGCACCGGGGAGCTGTTTTTT,CASSLVRAAGTGELFF
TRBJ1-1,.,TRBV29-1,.,TGCAGCGTATCTACGGGGCGAGCTGAAGCTTTCTTT,CSVSTGRAEAFF
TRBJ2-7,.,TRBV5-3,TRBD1,TGTGCCAGAAGCCTTGGAAAGGGACAGGGATCCTACGAGCAGTACTTC,CARSLGKGQGSYEQYF
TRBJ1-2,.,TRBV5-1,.,TGCGCCAGCAGCTTGGAGGAGGTCTATGGCTACACCTTC,CASSLEEVYGYTF